The text below deals with one T cell receptor beta chain. The antigen remains unidentified. The CDR3 has 16 amino acids. V trimming: 4 bases; J trimming: 1 base; junction bases outside the gene matches: 7. CDR1 and CDR2 (germline): MNHNY, SVGAGI (reference sequence). The data belong to a study of cytomegalovirus exposure and HLA in healthy donors. Overall study findings and caveats: Three chains linked to CMV were shown in vitro to be specific for CMV antigens. Researchers catalogued approximately 170 TCR beta chains as cytomegalovirus-associated. According to reports, the classifier identified cytomegalovirus status with high specificity and sensitivity.

The table came from immunoSEQ multiplex PCR; TCRdb's copy has only in-frame clones and leaves some out. This table holds tens of thousands of clones, roughly 94% found once. This TCR was recovered from a woman aged 18-29 years in good health and CMV-seropositive. The chain employs TRBV6-6 and TRBJ2-1; 7 bases fit TRBD2. Material: PBMCs. The CDR3 sequence: CASSSPSGISYNEQFF. The CDR3 nucleotides read TGTGCCAGCAGTTCGCCTAGCGGAATATCCTACAATGAGCAGTTCTTC.